This T cell receptor beta chain emerged from a study of early T cells in non-severe SARS-CoV-2 infection. This clonotype was counted between two and nine times. Looked up from germline, CDR1 is LNHDA and CDR2 is SQIVND (reference sequence). The CDR3 covers 15 residues. Trimming left V 1 base short and J 2 bases short, with 12 bases between. Individual cDNA molecules received unique molecular identifiers during library preparation. MiXCR, run by TCRdb on the 5' RACE reads, gives a single entry per CDR3 protein. The sample shows about 48,000 distinct CDR3 sequences, about 6.2% of them seen only once. Sequencing used whole blood, obtained at baseline. The rearrangement links TRBV19 to TRBJ2-7, with D possibly TRBD1 on 6 matching bases. This receptor was taken from an adult who was a healthcare worker with PCR-confirmed SARS-CoV-2 infection or an uninfected control (not recorded which). This CDR3 is CASSIGGQSTYEQYF. The CDR3 nucleotides are TGTGCCAGTAGTATAGGTGGACAGTCAACCTACGAGCAGTACTTC.